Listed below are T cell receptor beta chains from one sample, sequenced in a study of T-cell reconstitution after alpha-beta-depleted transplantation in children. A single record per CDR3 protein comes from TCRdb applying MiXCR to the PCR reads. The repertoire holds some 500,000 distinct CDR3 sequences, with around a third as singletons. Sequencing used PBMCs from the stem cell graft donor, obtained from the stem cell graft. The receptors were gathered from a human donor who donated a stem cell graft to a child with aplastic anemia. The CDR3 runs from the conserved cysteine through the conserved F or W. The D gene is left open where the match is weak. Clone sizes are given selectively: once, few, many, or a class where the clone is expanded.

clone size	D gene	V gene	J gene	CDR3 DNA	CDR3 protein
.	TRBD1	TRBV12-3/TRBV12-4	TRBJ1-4	TGTGCCAGCAGTTTAGAAGGGACAGTTAATGAAAAACTGTTTTTT	CASSLEGTVNEKLFF
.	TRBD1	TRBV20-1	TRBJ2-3	TGCAGTGCTGGACAGGGGAGTTGGGATACGCAGTATTTT	CSAGQGSWDTQYF
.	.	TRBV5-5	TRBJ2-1	TGTGCCAGCAGCTCCACAGAATTTAGAATAGTTTCCTACAATGAGCAGTTCTTC	CASSSTEFRIVSYNEQFF
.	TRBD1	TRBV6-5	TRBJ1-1	TGTGCCAGCAGTTACCCCCCAGGGGGTGGAGATGAAGCTTTCTTT	CASSYPPGGGDEAFF
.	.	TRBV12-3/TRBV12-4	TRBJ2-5	TGTGCCAGCAGTCCCGGGCTTGCAGTGACCCAGTACTTC	CASSPGLAVTQYF
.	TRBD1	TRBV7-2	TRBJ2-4	TGTGCCAGCAGCTTAATCGACAGGGCGGCCAAAAACATTCAGTACTTC	CASSLIDRAAKNIQYF
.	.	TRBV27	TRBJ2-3	TGTGCCAGCAAGGGAGCGGTGAGCACAGATACGCAGTATTTT	CASKGAVSTDTQYF
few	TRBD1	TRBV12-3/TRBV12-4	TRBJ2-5	TGTGCCAGCAGTCCTCATCTTGGACAGGGTGGAGAGACCCAGTACTTC	CASSPHLGQGGETQYF
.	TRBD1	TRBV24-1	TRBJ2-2	TGTGCCACCAGTGACCCGGGACAGGGTAACACCGGGGAGCTGTTTTTT	CATSDPGQGNTGELFF
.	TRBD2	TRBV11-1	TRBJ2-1	TGTGCCAGCAGCCCTCCCGCGGGCGGGGGAAGCTCCTACAATGAGCAGTTCTTC	CASSPPAGGGSSYNEQFF
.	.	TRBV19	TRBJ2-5	TGTGCCAGTAGTATAGGTCAGGGAGCTCCGGTTCAAGAGACCCAGTACTTC	CASSIGQGAPVQETQYF
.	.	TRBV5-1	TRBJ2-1	TGCGCCAGCAGCTACGGTGCGAGCTCCTACAATGAGCAGTTCTTC	CASSYGASSYNEQFF
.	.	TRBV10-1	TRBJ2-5	TGCGCCAGCAGTGAGTCAAGGGCAGGAAAAGAGACCCAGTACTTC	CASSESRAGKETQYF
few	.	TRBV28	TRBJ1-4	TGTGCCAGCAGTTTAGCCCCGGGTCCCCCGCGAGAAAAACTGTTTTTT	CASSLAPGPPREKLFF
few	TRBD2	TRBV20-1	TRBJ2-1	TGCAGTGCTAGAGGGCGGGAGGGTAGCTACAATGAGCAGTTCTTC	CSARGREGSYNEQFF
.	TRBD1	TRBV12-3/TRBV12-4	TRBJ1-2	TGTGCCAGCAGTACCACGGGACAGGGCATCCTAGGGTATGGCTACACCTTC	CASSTTGQGILGYGYTF
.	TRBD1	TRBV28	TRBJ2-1	TGTGCCAGCACCGGGGACAGGGGGTACAATGAGCAGTTCTTC	CASTGDRGYNEQFF
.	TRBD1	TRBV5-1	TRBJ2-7	TGCGCCAGCAGCTTGACCACAGGGGCAGAGACCTACGAGCAGTACTTC	CASSLTTGAETYEQYF
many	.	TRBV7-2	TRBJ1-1	TGTGCCAGCAGCTTAGAATTGAACACTGAAGCTTTCTTT	CASSLELNTEAFF